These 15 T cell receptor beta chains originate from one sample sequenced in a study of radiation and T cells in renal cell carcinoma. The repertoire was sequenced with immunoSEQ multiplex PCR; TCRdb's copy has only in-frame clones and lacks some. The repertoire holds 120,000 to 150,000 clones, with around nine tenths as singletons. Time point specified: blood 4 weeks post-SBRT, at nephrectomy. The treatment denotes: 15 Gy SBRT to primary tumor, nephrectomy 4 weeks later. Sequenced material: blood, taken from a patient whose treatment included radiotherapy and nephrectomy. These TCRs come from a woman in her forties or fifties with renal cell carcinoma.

The DNA of the CDR3 is TGTGCCAGCAGCTTCACAGGGGGCGTCGAGCAGTTCTTC. Encoded protein: CASSFTGGVEQFF. The chain recombines TRBV7-2 with TRBJ2-1; TRBD1 aligns across 9 bases. Germline V lookup: CDR1 SGHTA, CDR2 FQGNSA. The CDR3 has 13 residues. The V and J ends lost 3 bases and 10 bases, in that order; junction bases with no gene match: 4.

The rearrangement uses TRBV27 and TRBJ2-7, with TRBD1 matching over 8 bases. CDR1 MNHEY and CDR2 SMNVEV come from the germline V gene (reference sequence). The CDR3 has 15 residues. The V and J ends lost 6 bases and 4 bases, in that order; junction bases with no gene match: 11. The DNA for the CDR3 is TGTGCCAGCAGCACTTTCCAGGGGGCGCAATACGAGCAGTACTTC. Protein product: CASSTFQGAQYEQYF.

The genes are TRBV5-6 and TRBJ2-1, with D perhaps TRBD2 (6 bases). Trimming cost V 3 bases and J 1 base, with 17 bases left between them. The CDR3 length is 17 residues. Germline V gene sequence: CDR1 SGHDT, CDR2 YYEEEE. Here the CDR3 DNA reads TGTGCCAGCAGCTCGAGACGACTAGTGAGATCCTACAATGAGCAGTTCTTC. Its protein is CASSSRRLVRSYNEQFF. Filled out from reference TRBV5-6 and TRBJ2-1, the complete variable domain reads DAGVTQSPTHLIKTRGQQVTLRCSPKSGHDTVSWYQQALGQGPQFIFQYYEEEERQRGNFPDRFSGHQFPNYSSELNVNALLLGDSALYLCASSSRRLVRSYNEQFFGPGTRLTVL.

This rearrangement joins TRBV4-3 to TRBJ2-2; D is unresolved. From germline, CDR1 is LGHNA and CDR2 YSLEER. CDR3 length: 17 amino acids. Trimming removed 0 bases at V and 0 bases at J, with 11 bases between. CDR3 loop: CASSQEPDGPNTGELFF. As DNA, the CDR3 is TGCGCCAGCAGCCAAGAACCCGACGGACCGAACACCGGGGAGCTGTTTTTT.

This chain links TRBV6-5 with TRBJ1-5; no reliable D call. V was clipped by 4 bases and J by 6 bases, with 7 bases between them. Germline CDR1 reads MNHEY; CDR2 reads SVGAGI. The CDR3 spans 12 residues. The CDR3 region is CASSSVGQPQHF. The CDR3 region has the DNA TGTGCCAGCAGTTCTGTCGGTCAGCCCCAGCATTTT.

In DNA, the CDR3 is TGTGCCAGCTCATCTAGCGGGAGGCATATTTACGAGCAGTACTTC. Its protein product is CASSSSGRHIYEQYF. The chain combines TRBV18 with TRBJ2-7, with 11 bases aligning to TRBD2. Losses at the gene ends were 5 bases for V and 4 bases for J; bases not matched to a gene: 7. Germline V gives CDR1 KGHSH, CDR2 LQKENI. The CDR3 is 15 residues long.

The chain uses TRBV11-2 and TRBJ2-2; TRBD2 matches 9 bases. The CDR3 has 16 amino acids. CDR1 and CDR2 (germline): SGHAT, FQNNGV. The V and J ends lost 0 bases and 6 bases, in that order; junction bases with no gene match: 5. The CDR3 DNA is TGTGCCAGCAGCTTAGATGAACTAGCGGGCCCCGGGGAGCTGTTTTTT. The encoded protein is CASSLDELAGPGELFF. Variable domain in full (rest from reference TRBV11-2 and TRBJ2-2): EAGVAQSPRYKIIEKRQSVAFWCNPISGHATLYWYQQILGQGPKLLIQFQNNGVVDDSQLPKDRFSAERLKGVDSTLKIQPAKLEDSAVYLCASSLDELAGPGELFFGEGSRLTVL.

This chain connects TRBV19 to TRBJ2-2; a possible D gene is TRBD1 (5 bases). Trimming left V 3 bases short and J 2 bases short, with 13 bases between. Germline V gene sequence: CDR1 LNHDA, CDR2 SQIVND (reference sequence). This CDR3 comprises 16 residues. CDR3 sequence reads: CASSMGRATNTGELFF. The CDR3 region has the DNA TGTGCCAGTAGTATGGGCAGGGCTACAAACACCGGGGAGCTGTTTTTT.

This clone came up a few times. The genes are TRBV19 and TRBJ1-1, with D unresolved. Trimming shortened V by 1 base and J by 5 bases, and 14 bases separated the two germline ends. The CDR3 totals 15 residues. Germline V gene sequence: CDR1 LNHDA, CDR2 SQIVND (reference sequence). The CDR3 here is CASSIGARVRTEAFF. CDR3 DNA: TGTGCCAGTAGTATAGGAGCGAGAGTTCGAACTGAAGCTTTCTTT.

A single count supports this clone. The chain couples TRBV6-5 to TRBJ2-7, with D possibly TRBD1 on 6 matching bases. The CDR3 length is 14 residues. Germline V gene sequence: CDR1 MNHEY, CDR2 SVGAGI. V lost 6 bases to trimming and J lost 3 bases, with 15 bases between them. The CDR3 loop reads CASRPRQVSYEQYF. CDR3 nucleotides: TGTGCCAGCAGGCCCCGACAGGTGAGCTACGAGCAGTACTTC.

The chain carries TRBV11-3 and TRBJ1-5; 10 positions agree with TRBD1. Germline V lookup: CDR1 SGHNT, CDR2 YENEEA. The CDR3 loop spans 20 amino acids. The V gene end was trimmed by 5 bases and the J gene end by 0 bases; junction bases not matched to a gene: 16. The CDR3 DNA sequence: TGTGCCAGCAGCGTGAACCGGGACAGGGGCTCTATAGGTAGCAATCAGCCCCAGCATTTT. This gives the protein CASSVNRDRGSIGSNQPQHF.

As DNA, the CDR3 is TGTGCCAGCAGTTTAGTCCATAGCAATCAGCCCCAGCATTTT. Amino acid sequence: CASSLVHSNQPQHF. The rearrangement joins TRBV28 to TRBJ1-5; D not certain. In germline, CDR1 is MDHEN, CDR2 SYDVKM. The CDR3 loop spans 14 amino acids. V lost 2 bases and J lost 0, with 5 bases in between.

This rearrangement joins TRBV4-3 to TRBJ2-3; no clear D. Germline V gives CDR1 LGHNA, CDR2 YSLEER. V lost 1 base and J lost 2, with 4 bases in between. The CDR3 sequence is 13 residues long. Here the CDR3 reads CASSQVITDTQYF. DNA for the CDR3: TGCGCCAGCAGCCAAGTGATCACAGATACGCAGTATTTT.

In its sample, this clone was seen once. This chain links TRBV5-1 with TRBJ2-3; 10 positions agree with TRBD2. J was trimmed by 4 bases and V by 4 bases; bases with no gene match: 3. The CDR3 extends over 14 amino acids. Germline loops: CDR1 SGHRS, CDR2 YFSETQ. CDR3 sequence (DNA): TGCGCCAGCAGCCTTCTAGCGGGGGCAGATACGCAGTATTTT. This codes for CASSLLAGADTQYF.

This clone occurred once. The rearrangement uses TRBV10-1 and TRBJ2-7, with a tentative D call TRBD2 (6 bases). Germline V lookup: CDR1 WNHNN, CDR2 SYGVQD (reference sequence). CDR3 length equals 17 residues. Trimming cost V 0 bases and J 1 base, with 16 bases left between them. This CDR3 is CASSESGGVRGSYEQYF. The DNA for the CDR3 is TGCGCCAGCAGTGAGTCTGGCGGGGTCCGGGGATCCTACGAGCAGTACTTC.